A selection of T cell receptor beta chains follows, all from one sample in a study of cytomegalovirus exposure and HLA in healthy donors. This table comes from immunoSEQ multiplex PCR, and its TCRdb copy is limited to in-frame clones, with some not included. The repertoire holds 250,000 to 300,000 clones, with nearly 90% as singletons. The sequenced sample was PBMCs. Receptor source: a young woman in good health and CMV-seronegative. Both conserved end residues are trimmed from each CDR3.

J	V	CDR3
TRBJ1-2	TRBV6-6	ASSYSVGGGSGYT
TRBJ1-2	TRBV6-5	ASRPGGRGYT
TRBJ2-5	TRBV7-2	ASSLTQGFQETQY
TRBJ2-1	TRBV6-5	ASSYSRDSSYNEQF
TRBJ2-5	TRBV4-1	ASSQSRGLAPQETQY
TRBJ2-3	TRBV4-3	ASSQELAGGTDTQY
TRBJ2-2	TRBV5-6	ASSRGSWYDTGELF
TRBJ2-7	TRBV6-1	ASSPYGTPSYEQY
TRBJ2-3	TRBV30	AWDRVRADTQY
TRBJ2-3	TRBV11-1	ASRYRGTDTQY
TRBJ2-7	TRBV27	ASSTRDSNSYEQY
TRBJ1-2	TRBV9	ASSTYRGLEGYT
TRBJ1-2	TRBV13	ASSLGDRVYGYT
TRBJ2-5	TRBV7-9	ASSLQRGGEETQY
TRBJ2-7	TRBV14	ASSPTAGAYEQY
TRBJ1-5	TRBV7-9	ASSLGPGFNQPQH
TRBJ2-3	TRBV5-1	ASSLTTQGTDTQY